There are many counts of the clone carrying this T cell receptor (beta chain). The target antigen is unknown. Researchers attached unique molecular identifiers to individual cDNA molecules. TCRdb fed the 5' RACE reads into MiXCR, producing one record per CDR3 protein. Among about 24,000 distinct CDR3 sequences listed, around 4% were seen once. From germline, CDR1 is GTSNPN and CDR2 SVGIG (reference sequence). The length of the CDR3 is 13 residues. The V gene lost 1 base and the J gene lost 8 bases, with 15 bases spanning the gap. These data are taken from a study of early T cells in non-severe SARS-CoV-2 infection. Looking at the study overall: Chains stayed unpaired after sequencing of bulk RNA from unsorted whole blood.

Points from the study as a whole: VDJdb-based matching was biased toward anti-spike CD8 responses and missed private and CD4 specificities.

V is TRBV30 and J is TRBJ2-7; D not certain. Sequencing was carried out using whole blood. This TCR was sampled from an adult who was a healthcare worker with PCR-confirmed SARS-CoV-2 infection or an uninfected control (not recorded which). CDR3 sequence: CAWSDLIQDKQYF. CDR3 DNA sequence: TGTGCCTGGAGTGACCTAATACAAGACAAGCAGTACTTC.